This TCR beta chain appears in the sequencing data of a study of cytomegalovirus exposure and HLA in healthy donors. The study's findings and limits: Previous analysis showed most TCR beta V segments were productive about 87% or about 30% of the time. In vitro assays verified that three CMV-associated chains recognized CMV antigens specifically.

Note on this clone: Its antigen is still unknown.

Germline V gives CDR1 SGHRS, CDR2 YFSETQ. The CDR3 spans 15 residues. The V gene end was trimmed by 5 bases and the J gene end by 4 bases; junction bases not matched to a gene: 6. It was with 60 Vbeta and 13 Jbeta primers that the PCR ran. Some clones are missing from TCRdb's copy, which holds only in-frame ones; the method was immunoSEQ multiplex PCR. The table records 130,000 or so clones, approximately 60% of them present only once. The sequenced sample was PBMCs. This sequence joins TRBV5-1 and TRBJ2-1; 10 positions match TRBD1. This TCR derives from a woman aged 40 to 50 in good health and CMV-seronegative. The CDR3 spells CASSEGQGVYNEQFF. CDR3 coding DNA: TGCGCCAGCAGTGAAGGACAGGGGGTATACAATGAGCAGTTCTTC.